Following are 29 T cell receptor beta chains from one sample sequenced in a study of T-cell reconstitution after alpha-beta-depleted transplantation in children. As it was prepared, the TCRbeta library received unique molecular identifiers. TCRdb passed the PCR reads through MiXCR, listing each CDR3 protein once. The sample contains around 230,000 distinct CDR3 sequences, over 15% of which appear only once. Sequencing was performed on PBMCs, mostly from graft donor cells, taken 360 days after TCRalphabeta/CD19-depleted stem cell transplant. All receptors come from a male patient aged 2 to 9 who had a stem cell transplant for acute lymphoblastic leukemia, so the T cells may come from the graft donor.

This clonotype was detected ten times or more. The chain couples TRBV2 to TRBJ2-7; D is unclear. Germline loops: CDR1 SNHLY, CDR2 FYNNEI. V was clipped by 10 bases and J by 0 bases, with 10 bases between them. The CDR3 covers 12 residues. The CDR3 coding sequence is TGTGCCACCCAGATTCGCTCCTACGAGCAGTACTTC. Translation gives CATQIRSYEQYF.

There are many counts of this clonotype. The chain combines TRBV25-1 with TRBJ2-1; maybe TRBD1 (5 bases). V lost 3 bases and J 3 bases, leaving 6 bases between the germline ends. CDR1 and CDR2 from the germline V gene are MGHDK and SYGVNS. This CDR3 has 13 residues. The CDR3 region is CASSDQGYNEQFF. DNA for the CDR3: TGTGCCAGCAGTGATCAGGGCTACAATGAGCAGTTCTTC. Supplemented by reference TRBV25-1 and TRBJ2-1, the full variable domain reads EADIYQTPRYLVIGTGKKITLECSQTMGHDKMYWYQQDPGMELHLIHYSYGVNSTEKGDLSSESTVSRIRTEHFPLTLESARPSHTSQYLCASSDQGYNEQFFGPGTRLTVL.

The chain links TRBV20-1 to TRBJ2-7; D is perhaps TRBD2 (5 bases). The V end lost 4 bases, the J end lost 2 bases, and 15 bases lay between the germline ends. Germline V gene data show CDR1 as DFQATT and CDR2 as SNEGSKA (reference sequence). CDR3 length: 14 residues. Written as DNA, the CDR3 is TGCAGTGCTAAAGACAACCGGGGAACCTACGAGCAGTACTTC. Its protein is CSAKDNRGTYEQYF.

This clonotype was seen a handful of times. This chain connects TRBV20-1 to TRBJ1-1; no definite D call. V was shortened by 2 bases and J by 0 bases, with 10 bases between the two germline ends. This CDR3 comprises 14 residues. Germline assignment: CDR1 DFQATT and CDR2 SNEGSKA (reference sequence). DNA for the CDR3: TGCAGTGCTAGACCGTTATTCATGAACACTGAAGCTTTCTTT. It yields the protein CSARPLFMNTEAFF.

A few counts support this clonotype. The chain is built from TRBV12-3 or TRBV12-4 and TRBJ2-7; D might be TRBD1 (5 bases). This CDR3 is 14 amino acids long. The V end was cut by 6 bases, the J end by 0 bases, with 12 bases between. The CDR3 loop is CASRGQLSSYEQYF. The CDR3 DNA is TGTGCCAGCAGAGGACAATTGAGCTCCTACGAGCAGTACTTC.

The chain uses TRBV6-6 and TRBJ2-3, with D tentatively TRBD2 (5 bases). V was trimmed by 0 bases and J by 9 bases, leaving 10 bases between them. The CDR3 runs 13 residues. Per germline, CDR1 MNHNY and CDR2 SVGAGI (reference sequence). The CDR3 coding sequence is TGTGCCAGCAGTTACTCGACTGAGGGAACGCAGTATTTT. This translates into CASSYSTEGTQYF.

There are a few counts of this clonotype. The rearrangement uses TRBV6-5 and TRBJ2-1, with TRBD1 identical over 9 bases. CDR3 size: 16 residues. Germline trimming cut 4 bases from V and 2 bases from J; bases unmatched to any gene: 6. Looked up from germline, CDR1 is MNHEY and CDR2 is SVGAGI. For the CDR3, the DNA is TGTGCCAGCAGTTGGGACAGGGAGGGGACCTACAATGAGCAGTTCTTC. Translation gives CASSWDREGTYNEQFF.

In its sample, this clonotype was seen many times. J is TRBJ2-5 and V is TRBV5-1; D is perhaps TRBD2 (6 bases). Trimming removed 4 bases from V and 1 base from J, with 14 bases in between. This CDR3 contains 15 residues. Per the germline V gene, CDR1 is SGHRS and CDR2 is YFSETQ. CDR3 residues: CASSLWGESQETQYF. The DNA for the CDR3 is TGCGCCAGCAGCCTCTGGGGGGAGAGCCAAGAGACCCAGTACTTC.

The sample holds many counts of this clonotype. The chain recombines TRBV27 with TRBJ2-7; 11 bases are a match to TRBD2. The germline V gene has CDR1 MNHEY and CDR2 SMNVEV (reference sequence). The CDR3 consists of 18 residues. V lost 1 base and J lost 0; bases outside the gene matches: 8. For the CDR3, the DNA is TGTGCCAGCAGTTTATTCTCTAGCGGGGGGCTTACCTCCTACGAGCAGTACTTC. This gives the protein CASSLFSSGGLTSYEQYF.

The chain links TRBV5-1 to TRBJ1-2, with 7 bases that match TRBD1. The CDR3 is 18 amino acids. The V segment lost 3 bases and the J segment 4 bases; nucleotides outside the gene matches: 18. Germline V lookup: CDR1 SGHRS, CDR2 YFSETQ. The CDR3 bases are TGCGCCAGCAGCTCTTCCTTGGGACAGAGCCCCACCCTCTATGGCTACACCTTC. Translated, it gives CASSSSLGQSPTLYGYTF.

This rearrangement joins TRBV27 to TRBJ2-7; a weak D match, TRBD1 (5 bases). The CDR3 totals 13 residues. Trimming stripped 2 bases from V and 3 bases from J, with 8 bases between. Per germline, CDR1 MNHEY and CDR2 SMNVEV (reference sequence). The CDR3 loop is CASSLQGIYEQYF. The CDR3 DNA reads as TGTGCCAGCAGTTTACAGGGTATCTACGAGCAGTACTTC.

This clonotype was seen a handful of times. The chain uses TRBV20-1 and TRBJ1-5; D is ambiguous. Germline CDR1 and CDR2: DFQATT and SNEGSKA (reference sequence). This CDR3 is 17 amino acids long. Trimming left V 1 base short and J 7 bases short, with 23 bases between. In DNA form, the CDR3 reads TGCAGTGCTAGAGCGGGAACAGACCCGCTACCGGCCCAGCCCCAGCATTTT. This encodes CSARAGTDPLPAQPQHF.

This clonotype was seen repeatedly, ten times or more. CDR3 coding DNA: TGTGCCAGCAGCTTAAGGGGCTACGAGCAGTACTTC. This encodes CASSLRGYEQYF. The chain is built from TRBV7-6 and TRBJ2-7; D perhaps matches TRBD1 (5 bases). V was shortened by 2 bases and J by 3 bases, with 5 bases between the two germline ends. The CDR3 has 12 amino acids. From germline, CDR1 is SGHVS and CDR2 FNYEAQ. Drawing the rest from reference TRBV7-6 and TRBJ2-7, the complete variable domain is GAGVSQSPRYKVTKRGQDVALRCDPISGHVSLYWYRQALGQGPEFLTYFNYEAQQDKSGLPNDRFSAERPEGSISTLTIQRTEQRDSAMYRCASSLRGYEQYFGPGTRLTVT.

This clonotype has a count of ten or more. The rearrangement joins TRBV4-1 to TRBJ1-1, with D perhaps TRBD1 (6 bases). Germline-derived CDR1 and CDR2 are MGHRA and YSYEKL. The CDR3 length is 15 residues. Trimming pared 0 bases from V and 4 bases from J, leaving 12 bases between. CDR3 in amino acids: CASSQEELTGTEAFF. CDR3 DNA: TGCGCCAGCAGCCAAGAGGAGCTGACAGGCACTGAAGCTTTCTTT.

The chain uses TRBV5-6 and TRBJ2-7; D is tentatively TRBD1 or TRBD2 (5 bases each). Germline CDR1 SGHDT, CDR2 YYEEEE. Trimming left V 4 bases short and J 6 bases short, with 11 bases between. The CDR3 spans 12 residues. The CDR3 spells CASSDGAGEQYF. CDR3 DNA: TGTGCCAGCAGCGATGGGGCGGGCGAGCAGTACTTC.

There are a few counts of this clonotype. V and J are TRBV12-3 or TRBV12-4 and TRBJ2-1; unclear D gene. The CDR3 extends over 12 amino acids. V was pared by 3 bases and J by 8 bases, with 8 bases between. The CDR3 DNA is TGTGCCAGCAGTTTCCCCGGCGATGAGCAGTTCTTC. It translates to CASSFPGDEQFF.

This clonotype was counted a few times. The chain employs TRBV11-2 and TRBJ2-1, with no clear D. V dropped 5 bases and J dropped 2 bases, with 7 bases sitting between them. CDR1 and CDR2 from the germline V gene are SGHAT and FQNNGV. The CDR3 contains 13 residues. The CDR3 DNA reads TGTGCCAGCAGCCCCGGCCCCTACAATGAGCAGTTCTTC. It encodes CASSPGPYNEQFF.

This clonotype has only a few counts. The V call is TRBV6-2 or TRBV6-3, the J call TRBJ2-7; TRBD2 matches 9 bases. V shed 6 bases and J 6 bases; nucleotides not matched to a gene: 9. The germline V gene has CDR1 MNHEY and CDR2 SVGEGT. This CDR3 spans 14 amino acids. The CDR3 spells CASRPGTSWSEQYF. In nucleotides, the CDR3 is TGTGCCAGCAGGCCCGGGACTAGCTGGTCCGAGCAGTACTTC.

This clonotype was counted between two and nine times. The rearrangement uses TRBV6-2 or TRBV6-3 and TRBJ2-3, with D possibly TRBD2 on 5 matching bases. The CDR3 runs 15 residues. Germline V CDR1 and CDR2: MNHEY, SVGEGT. Trimming stripped 6 bases from V and 0 bases from J, with 13 bases between. In nucleotides, the CDR3 is TGTGCCAGCAGAAAGGACTCCACTAGCACAGATACGCAGTATTTT. This sequence encodes CASRKDSTSTDTQYF.

The chain combines TRBV28 with TRBJ2-3; D not certain. The CDR3 is made up of 14 amino acids. The ends were cut back, 3 bases at V and 3 bases at J, with 10 bases in the middle. In germline, CDR1 is MDHEN, CDR2 SYDVKM. The CDR3 spells CASSFKSLTDTQYF. The CDR3 DNA sequence: TGTGCCAGCAGTTTTAAAAGCTTAACAGATACGCAGTATTTT. Looking up the rest from reference TRBV28 and TRBJ2-3 gives the full variable domain: DVKVTQSSRYLVKRTGEKVFLECVQDMDHENMFWYRQDPGLGLRLIYFSYDVKMKEKGDIPEGYSVSREKKERFSLILESASTNQTSMYLCASSFKSLTDTQYFGPGTRLTVL.

In this sample, this clonotype turned up a few times. V gene TRBV4-2 combines with J gene TRBJ2-1, with a weak D call TRBD2 (7 bases). Germline V gene lookup returns CDR1 LGHNA and CDR2 YNFKEQ. V dropped 0 bases and J dropped 6 bases, with 18 bases sitting between them. This CDR3 has 17 amino acids. CDR3 sequence (DNA): TGTGCCAGCAGCCAAGATAGGGGGGGGCTACTAGTCAATGAGCAGTTCTTC. Translation: CASSQDRGGLLVNEQFF.

Points on this clonotype: The final CDR3 position lacks the conserved phenylalanine or tryptophan, pointing to a likely read error. V usage is TRBV7-3 and J usage is TRBJ2-5; no firm D call. CDR3 length: 15 amino acids. CDR1 is SGHTA, CDR2 FQGTGA, per germline. V lost 6 bases to trimming and J lost 3 bases, with 17 bases between them. Here the CDR3 reads CASRSRANPEETQYY. DNA for the CDR3: TGTGCCAGCAGGAGTAGGGCTAACCCTGAAGAGACCCAGTACTAC.

The chain carries TRBV28 and TRBJ1-1, with D unclear. Per the germline V gene, CDR1 is MDHEN and CDR2 is SYDVKM. CDR3 length equals 14 residues. Trimming removed 4 bases at V and 1 base at J, with 10 bases between. CDR3 amino acids: CASSSGTGNTEAFF. The CDR3 DNA is TGTGCCAGCAGTTCGGGCACGGGGAACACTGAAGCTTTCTTT. Looking up the rest from reference TRBV28 and TRBJ1-1 gives the full variable domain: DVKVTQSSRYLVKRTGEKVFLECVQDMDHENMFWYRQDPGLGLRLIYFSYDVKMKEKGDIPEGYSVSREKKERFSLILESASTNQTSMYLCASSSGTGNTEAFFGQGTRLTVV.

The chain recombines TRBV7-9 with TRBJ2-2; TRBD1 agrees at 9 bases. The CDR3 is 14 residues long. CDR1 is SEHNR and CDR2 is FQNEAQ in the germline V gene (reference sequence). Unmatched junction bases numbered 5, after V lost 3 bases and J lost 9 bases. CDR3 protein: CASSFHRGHWELFF. CDR3 nucleotides: TGTGCCAGCAGCTTCCACAGGGGGCACTGGGAGCTGTTTTTT. The complete variable domain, with remaining parts taken from reference TRBV7-9 and TRBJ2-2, reads DTGVSQNPRHKITKRGQNVTFRCDPISEHNRLYWYRQTLGQGPEFLTYFQNEAQLEKSRLLSDRFSAERPKGSFSTLEIQRTEQGDSAMYLCASSFHRGHWELFFGEGSRLTVL.

This clonotype was seen more than once but under ten times. The rearrangement uses TRBV11-2 and TRBJ2-1; TRBD2 might be the D (6 bases). The V end was cut by 1 base, the J end by 6 bases, with 19 bases between. The CDR3 length is 17 residues. Per germline, CDR1 SGHAT and CDR2 FQNNGV. The CDR3 loop reads CASSLVGGFGGANEQFF. The DNA of the CDR3 is TGTGCCAGCAGCTTAGTTGGAGGGTTCGGAGGGGCCAATGAGCAGTTCTTC.

This clonotype has more than one count but fewer than ten. The V call is TRBV27, the J call TRBJ2-7, with a possible D match to TRBD1 (5 bases). V was cut by 2 bases and J by 6 bases, with 17 bases left in between. Germline V gives CDR1 MNHEY, CDR2 SMNVEV (reference sequence). The CDR3 is 15 amino acids. The CDR3: CASSLAQAMLREQYF. Written as DNA, the CDR3 is TGTGCCAGCAGTTTAGCACAGGCTATGCTCCGCGAGCAGTACTTC.

The chain carries TRBV6-1 and TRBJ2-3; D is perhaps TRBD1 or TRBD2 (6 bases each). Germline V gene data show CDR1 as MNHNS and CDR2 as SASEGT. The CDR3 is 15 amino acids. The V end was cut by 5 bases, the J end by 0 bases, with 12 bases between. The CDR3 here is CASSPTGASTDTQYF. The CDR3 nucleotides read TGTGCCAGCAGTCCCACGGGGGCTAGCACAGATACGCAGTATTTT.

The chain uses TRBV18 and TRBJ2-7; 8 nucleotides align to TRBD2. The CDR3 spans 14 residues. V lost 3 bases, J lost 1 base, and 2 bases stayed unmatched. Germline-derived CDR1 and CDR2 are KGHSH and LQKENI. In DNA form, the CDR3 reads TGTGCCAGCTCACCTAGCGGGGCTTCCTACGAGCAGTACTTC. Its protein product is CASSPSGASYEQYF.

The gene calls are TRBV12-3 or TRBV12-4 and TRBJ2-7; 9 positions agree with TRBD1. The V gene end was trimmed by 5 bases and the J gene end by 4 bases; junction bases not matched to a gene: 12. This CDR3 contains 16 residues. The CDR3 region has the DNA TGTGCCAGCAGTCTATCCGCGGGACAGGGTTTATACGAGCAGTACTTC. Protein product: CASSLSAGQGLYEQYF.